One sample yielded the 14 T cell receptor beta chains listed below, sequenced in a study of cytotoxic CD8 clonotypes in ibrutinib-treated CLL. This table comes from immunoSEQ multiplex PCR, and its TCRdb copy is limited to in-frame clones, with some not included. The sample holds about 160,000 clones, 70% to 90% seen once. The sample consisted of PBMCs, taken at disease progression, from a patient treated with ibrutinib. These receptors all come from a human donor with chronic lymphocytic leukemia.

This clone was seen just once. This chain links TRBV30 with TRBJ2-3; D remains ambiguous. In germline, CDR1 is GTSNPN, CDR2 SVGIG (reference sequence). This CDR3 spans 13 amino acids. Trimming shortened V by 8 bases and J by 0 bases, and 12 bases separated the two germline ends. The CDR3 DNA follows: TGTGCCCTGGATACTTCTAGCACAGATACGCAGTATTTT. Protein sequence: CALDTSSTDTQYF.

The chain employs TRBV9 and TRBJ2-1; D not resolved. The CDR3 spans 12 residues. Germline assignment: CDR1 SGDLS and CDR2 YYNGEE. With 3 bases removed from V and 8 bases from J, the gap between germline ends came to 9 bases. CDR3 in DNA: TGTGCCAGCAGCGAAGACTTCTATGAGCAGTTCTTC. This sequence encodes CASSEDFYEQFF.

The J gene is TRBJ1-5, the V gene TRBV6-1; D is uncertain. This CDR3 comprises 13 residues. The germline CDR1 and CDR2 sequences are MNHNS and SASEGT. The germline V and J ends were trimmed by 4 bases and 5 bases, with 9 bases remaining between them. CDR3 sequence (DNA): TGTGCCAGCAGTGGGGCAGGCGATCAGCCCCAGCATTTT. Its translation: CASSGAGDQPQHF.

The chain recombines TRBV14 with TRBJ1-1; D is ambiguous. V lost 1 base and J lost 1, with 10 bases in between. The CDR3 spans 15 residues. Germline CDR1 and CDR2: SGHDN and FVKESK. The CDR3 protein is CASSQGMLGNTEAFF. CDR3 sequence (DNA): TGTGCCAGCAGCCAAGGGATGTTGGGGAACACTGAAGCTTTCTTT.

The chain has TRBV28 and TRBJ2-7; tentative D call: TRBD2 (5 bases). This CDR3 spans 13 amino acids. Germline V gives CDR1 MDHEN, CDR2 SYDVKM. Trimming pared 6 bases from V and 4 bases from J, leaving 13 bases between. For the CDR3, the DNA is TGTGCCAGCAGCCCGGACGGACTTTACGAGCAGTACTTC. Protein: CASSPDGLYEQYF.

V gene TRBV19 combines with J gene TRBJ1-1, with 10 bases that match TRBD1. The germline gives CDR1 LNHDA, CDR2 SQIVND (reference sequence). Trimming at V came to 6 bases and at J to 5 bases, leaving 9 bases not matched to a gene. The length of the CDR3 is 15 residues. The CDR3 protein is CASSPRDRGGTEAFF. CDR3 coding DNA: TGTGCCAGTAGCCCTCGGGACAGGGGTGGGACTGAAGCTTTCTTT.

The V call is TRBV15, the J call TRBJ2-3, with 10 bases that match TRBD1. In germline, CDR1 is LNHNV, CDR2 YYDKDF (reference sequence). Trimming took 5 bases from V and 7 from J; bases not matched to a gene: 15. The CDR3 consists of 17 residues. The CDR3 loop is CATSLHSGTGATNTQYF. The CDR3 nucleotides are TGTGCCACCAGCCTCCACTCCGGGACAGGGGCCACGAATACGCAGTATTTT.

The chain joins TRBV4-2 to TRBJ1-2; D remains ambiguous. The V end lost 1 base, the J end lost 6 bases, and 9 bases lay between the germline ends. The germline gives CDR1 LGHNA, CDR2 YNFKEQ. The CDR3 runs 13 residues. In DNA, the CDR3 is TGTGCCAGCAGCCAAGGCGATCCGGATGGCTACACCTTC. Protein product: CASSQGDPDGYTF.

This clone was recorded a few times. The chain joins TRBV28 to TRBJ1-1, with D perhaps TRBD1 (5 bases). Trimming shortened V by 5 bases and J by 4 bases, and 11 bases separated the two germline ends. This CDR3 is 13 amino acids long. Germline V lookup: CDR1 MDHEN, CDR2 SYDVKM. CDR3 DNA sequence: TGTGCCAGCAGTCCCCGGGGGGGCACTGAAGCTTTCTTT. Protein: CASSPRGGTEAFF.

The chain is built from TRBV7-2 and TRBJ2-3; D gene unclear. The CDR3 consists of 14 residues. CDR1 is SGHTA, CDR2 FQGNSA, per germline. V lost 3 bases and J 6 bases, leaving 13 bases between the germline ends. DNA for the CDR3: TGTGCCAGCAGCTTGGAGTACGGTATGGATACGCAGTATTTT. It specifies CASSLEYGMDTQYF.

The gene calls are TRBV9 and TRBJ2-3, with D perhaps TRBD1 (6 bases). There are 14 residues in the CDR3. The V end lost 1 base, the J end lost 4 bases, and 10 bases lay between the germline ends. Per germline, CDR1 SGDLS and CDR2 YYNGEE. The CDR3 DNA reads TGTGCCAGCAGCGTACAACAGGGTTCAGATACGCAGTATTTT. Amino acids: CASSVQQGSDTQYF.

In DNA, the CDR3 is TGTGCCAGCCGCGCGGACCGAACAAATGAAAAACTGTTTTTT. Its translation: CASRADRTNEKLFF. This chain uses TRBV28 with TRBJ1-4; no reliable D call. Germline assignment: CDR1 MDHEN and CDR2 SYDVKM. This CDR3 region has 14 residues. Deletions cut 8 bases from V and 5 bases from J, with 15 bases between. Filled out from reference TRBV28 and TRBJ1-4, the complete variable domain reads DVKVTQSSRYLVKRTGEKVFLECVQDMDHENMFWYRQDPGLGLRLIYFSYDVKMKEKGDIPEGYSVSREKKERFSLILESASTNQTSMYLCASRADRTNEKLFFGSGTQLSVL.

V is TRBV5-4 and J is TRBJ1-5, with a tentative D call TRBD1 (5 bases). This CDR3 region has 15 residues. CDR1 is SGHNT, CDR2 YYREEE, per germline (reference sequence). V lost 0 bases and J lost 5, with 12 bases in between. CDR3 in amino acids: CASSLGPEGYQPQHF. DNA of the CDR3: TGTGCCAGCAGCTTGGGCCCTGAGGGGTATCAGCCCCAGCATTTT.

This chain uses TRBV11-3 with TRBJ2-5; D is unclear. With 3 bases removed from V and 5 bases from J, the gap between germline ends came to 7 bases. The CDR3 is 12 residues long. The V gene's germline CDR1 is SGHNT and CDR2 YENEEA. DNA for the CDR3: TGTGCCAGCAGCTTGACCTCGGAGACCCAGTACTTC. Its translation is CASSLTSETQYF. Together with reference TRBV11-3 and TRBJ2-5, the CDR3 gives the full variable domain: EAGVVQSPRYKIIEKKQPVAFWCNPISGHNTLYWYLQNLGQGPELLIRYENEEAVDDSQLPKDRFSAERLKGVDSTLKIQPAELGDSAVYLCASSLTSETQYFGPGTRLLVL.